The subject of this entry is one T cell receptor beta chain. V was clipped by 5 bases and J by 3 bases, with 13 bases between them. The CDR3 loop spans 14 amino acids. The germline CDR1 and CDR2 sequences are KGHSH and LQKENI. This sample is part of a study of T cell responses to AZD1222 COVID-19 vaccine. The method was immunoSEQ multiplex PCR; TCRdb's version includes in-frame clones alone and lacks a portion of them. The sample has approximately 92,000 clones, 85% to 90% seen once. The sample in question was peripheral blood, obtained on day 0 of AZD1222 vaccination. The clonotype originates from an adult in good health. The chain links TRBV18 to TRBJ1-2, with D maybe TRBD1 (6 bases). The CDR3 region is CASSAQGFDYGYTF. The CDR3, as DNA: TGTGCCAGCTCAGCACAGGGCTTCGACTATGGCTACACCTTC.